The present entry profiles one TCR beta chain with its context. The sample comes from a study of blood T cell repertoires in COVID-19. Study-wide background: Sites across the United States, Italy and Spain contributed samples from acute and convalescent COVID-19. The analysed material was cDNA or gDNA that came from T cells, B-cell-depleted T cells, or PBMCs.

Assay used: immunoSEQ multiplex PCR; TCRdb lists only in-frame clones, some missing. This table holds around 230,000 clones, over 80% found once. The TCR sequence derives from a man aged 35 to 55 with acute or convalescent COVID-19. The material sequenced was peripheral blood.

In DNA, the CDR3 is TGTGCCAGCAGCGTAGCCAGCGGGAGACCTGGGGCCAACGTCCTGACTTTC. It translates to CASSVASGRPGANVLTF. The rearrangement uses TRBV9 and TRBJ2-6; 8 nucleotides line up with TRBD2. V trimming: 0 bases; J trimming: 2 bases; junction bases outside the gene matches: 4. The CDR3 consists of 17 residues. The germline V gene has CDR1 SGDLS and CDR2 YYNGEE.